Presented here are 5 T cell receptor beta chains from one specimen sequenced in a study of early T cells in non-severe SARS-CoV-2 infection. TCRdb itself ran the 5' RACE reads through MiXCR, one entry per CDR3 protein. The data show about 48,000 distinct CDR3 sequences, approximately 6% seen once. The sequences come from whole blood, collected at baseline. These receptors were taken from an adult who was a healthcare worker with PCR-confirmed SARS-CoV-2 infection or an uninfected control (not recorded which).

The chain uses TRBV7-9 and TRBJ1-5; D remains ambiguous. This CDR3 has 12 residues. V shed 1 base and J shed 4 bases, with 2 bases lying between them. Per germline, CDR1 SEHNR and CDR2 FQNEAQ (reference sequence). CDR3 in amino acids: CASSLVNQPQHF. The CDR3 DNA reads TGTGCCAGCAGCTTAGTAAATCAGCCCCAGCATTTT.

This chain links TRBV5-1 with TRBJ1-3, with TRBD1 matching 8 bases. This CDR3 has 16 amino acids. The J segment lost 6 bases and the V segment lost 0 bases, leaving 8 bases of the junction unmatched. Per germline, CDR1 SGHRS and CDR2 YFSETQ. CDR3 residues: CASSLETTGAENTIYF. Written as DNA, the CDR3 is TGCGCCAGCAGCTTGGAGACGACAGGGGCTGAAAACACCATATATTTT. The full variable domain, its missing parts supplied by reference TRBV5-1 and TRBJ1-3, is KAGVTQTPRYLIKTRGQQVTLSCSPISGHRSVSWYQQTPGQGLQFLFEYFSETQRNKGNFPGRFSGRQFSNSRSEMNVSTLELGDSALYLCASSLETTGAENTIYFGEGSWLTVV.

This clonotype was found a few times. V is TRBV6-2 or TRBV6-3 and J is TRBJ2-1, with D possibly TRBD1 on 6 matching bases. CDR1 and CDR2 from the germline V gene are MNHEY and SVGEGT. The CDR3 is 14 amino acids. Between the trimmed V and J ends, which lost 7 bases and 2 bases, there was a span of 12 bases. CDR3 nucleotides: TGTGCCAGCACGGACAGCCCGACCTACAATGAGCAGTTCTTC. Its translation is CASTDSPTYNEQFF.

The sample holds many counts of this clonotype. CDR3 coding DNA: TGTGCCAGCAGCATCGAAACTGCTGGGGGGCTTAGTGGGGCCAACGTCCTGACTTTC. This gives the protein CASSIETAGGLSGANVLTF. The V and J genes are TRBV7-8 and TRBJ2-6; tentatively, D is TRBD1 or TRBD2 (6 bases each). The CDR3 runs to 19 residues. Germline V gives CDR1 SGHVS, CDR2 FQNEAQ. V was shortened by 5 bases and J by 3 bases, with 23 bases between the two germline ends.

There are many counts of this clonotype. The gene calls are TRBV3-1 and TRBJ2-1, with D perhaps TRBD2 (5 bases). Germline V gives CDR1 LGHDT, CDR2 YNNKEL (reference sequence). This CDR3 contains 15 residues. The ends were cut back, 5 bases at V and 2 bases at J, with 13 bases in the middle. CDR3: CASSELPGTYNEQFF. The CDR3, as DNA: TGTGCCAGCAGCGAGCTCCCCGGGACCTACAATGAGCAGTTCTTC.